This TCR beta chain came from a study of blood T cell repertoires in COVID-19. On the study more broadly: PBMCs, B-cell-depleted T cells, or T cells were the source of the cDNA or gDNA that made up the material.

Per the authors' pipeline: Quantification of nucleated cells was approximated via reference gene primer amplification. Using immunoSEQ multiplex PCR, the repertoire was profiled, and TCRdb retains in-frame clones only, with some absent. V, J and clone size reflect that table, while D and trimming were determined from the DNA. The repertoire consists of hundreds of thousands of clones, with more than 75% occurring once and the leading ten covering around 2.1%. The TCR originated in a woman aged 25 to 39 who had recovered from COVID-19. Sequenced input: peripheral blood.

The CDR3 loop is CASTMSGRGTDTQYF. The CDR3 bases are TGTGCCAGCACCATGTCAGGGCGAGGCACAGATACGCAGTATTTT. The V gene is TRBV7-9, the J gene TRBJ2-3, with D perhaps matching TRBD1 (5 bases). Germline V gives CDR1 SEHNR, CDR2 FQNEAQ (reference sequence). This CDR3 is built from 15 residues. Deletions cut 7 bases from V and 1 base from J, with 15 bases between.